This T cell receptor beta chain is drawn from a study of CD8+CD57+ T cells in acquired aplastic anemia. Overall study findings and caveats: Comparison of patients with controls identified roughly 30 shared CD8+ CDR3 sequences.

Whoever was chosen for sequencing had shown CD8+CD57+ cell expansion by flow cytometry. Acquired aplastic anemia of severe grade affected all patients. Worth noting for this clonotype: Its antigen is unidentified.

Trimming cost V 2 bases and J 3 bases, with 8 bases left between them. The CDR3 is made up of 13 amino acids. Germline V gene lookup returns CDR1 ENHRY and CDR2 SYGVKD. Genomic DNA templated the TCR beta VDJ and CDR3 profiling. Via MiXCR, TCRdb re-called the reads, giving one row per CDR3 protein. This sample carries over 150,000 distinct CDR3 sequences, roughly 60% of them seen once, and the ten largest clones take approximately 42%. The material sequenced was sorted CD4+, CD8+, or CD8+CD57+ T cells (not recorded which) from PBMCs. The gene calls are TRBV10-3 and TRBJ2-7; D call uncertain. This TCR was sampled from a human donor with aplastic anemia. The CDR3 is CAISEGPDYEQYF. The CDR3 DNA follows: TGTGCCATCAGTGAGGGACCGGACTACGAGCAGTACTTC.